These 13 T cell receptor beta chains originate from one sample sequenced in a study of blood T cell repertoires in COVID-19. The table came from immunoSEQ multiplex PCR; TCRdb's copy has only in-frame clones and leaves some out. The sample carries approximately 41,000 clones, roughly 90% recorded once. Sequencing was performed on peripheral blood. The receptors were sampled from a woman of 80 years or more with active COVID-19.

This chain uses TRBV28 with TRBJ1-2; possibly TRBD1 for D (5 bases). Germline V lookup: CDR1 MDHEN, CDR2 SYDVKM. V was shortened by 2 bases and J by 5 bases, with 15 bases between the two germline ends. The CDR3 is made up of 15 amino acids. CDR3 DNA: TGTGCCAGCAGTTTAGTAAGTGGGGCGCGGTATGGCTACACCTTC. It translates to CASSLVSGARYGYTF.

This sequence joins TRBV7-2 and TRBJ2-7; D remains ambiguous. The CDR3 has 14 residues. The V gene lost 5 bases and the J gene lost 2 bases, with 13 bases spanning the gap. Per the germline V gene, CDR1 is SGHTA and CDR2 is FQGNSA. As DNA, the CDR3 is TGTGCCAGCAGCCTTCAGGCCGATACCTACGAGCAGTACTTC. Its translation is CASSLQADTYEQYF.

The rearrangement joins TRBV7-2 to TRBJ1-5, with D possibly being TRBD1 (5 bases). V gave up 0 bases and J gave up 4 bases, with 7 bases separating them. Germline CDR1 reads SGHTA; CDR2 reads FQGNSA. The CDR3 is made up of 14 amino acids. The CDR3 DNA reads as TGTGCCAGCAGCTTAGCGGGGGGTAATCAGCCCCAGCATTTT. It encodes CASSLAGGNQPQHF.

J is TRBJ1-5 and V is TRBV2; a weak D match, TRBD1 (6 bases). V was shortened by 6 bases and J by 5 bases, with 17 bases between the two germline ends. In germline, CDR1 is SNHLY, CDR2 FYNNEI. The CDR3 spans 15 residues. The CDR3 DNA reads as TGTGCCAGCAGATCCACTTGGGGGCGCGATCAGCCCCAGCATTTT. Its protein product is CASRSTWGRDQPQHF.

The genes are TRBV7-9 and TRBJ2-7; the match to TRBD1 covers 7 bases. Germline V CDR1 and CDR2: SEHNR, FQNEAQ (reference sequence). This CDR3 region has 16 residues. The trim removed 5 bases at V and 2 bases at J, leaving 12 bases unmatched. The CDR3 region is CASSPPNDRAPYEQYF. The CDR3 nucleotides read TGTGCCAGCAGCCCCCCGAATGACAGGGCGCCCTACGAGCAGTACTTC.

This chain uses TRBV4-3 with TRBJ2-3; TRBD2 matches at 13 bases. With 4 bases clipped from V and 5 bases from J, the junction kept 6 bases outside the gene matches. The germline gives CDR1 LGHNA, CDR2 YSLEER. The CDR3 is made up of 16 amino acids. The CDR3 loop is CASSPGTSGEGDTQYF. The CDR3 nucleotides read TGCGCCAGCAGCCCCGGGACTAGCGGGGAGGGAGATACGCAGTATTTT.

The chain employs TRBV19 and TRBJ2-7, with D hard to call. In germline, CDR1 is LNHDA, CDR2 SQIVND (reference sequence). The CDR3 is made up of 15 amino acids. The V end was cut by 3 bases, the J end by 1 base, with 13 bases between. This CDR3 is CASSIGAAQSYEQYF. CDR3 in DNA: TGTGCCAGTAGTATTGGCGCAGCGCAATCCTACGAGCAGTACTTC.

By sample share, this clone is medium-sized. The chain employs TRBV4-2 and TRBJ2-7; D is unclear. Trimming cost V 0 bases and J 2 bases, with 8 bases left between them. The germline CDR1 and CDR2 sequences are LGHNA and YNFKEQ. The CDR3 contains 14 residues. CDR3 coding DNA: TGTGCCAGCAGCCAAGAACAGTTCACCTACGAGCAGTACTTC. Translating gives CASSQEQFTYEQYF.

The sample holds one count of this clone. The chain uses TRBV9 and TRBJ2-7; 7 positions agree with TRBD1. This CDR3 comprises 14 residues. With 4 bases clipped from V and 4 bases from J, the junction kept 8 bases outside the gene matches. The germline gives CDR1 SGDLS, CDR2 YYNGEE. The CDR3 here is CASSPTGTLYEQYF. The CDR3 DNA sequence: TGTGCCAGCAGCCCGACAGGGACGTTATACGAGCAGTACTTC.

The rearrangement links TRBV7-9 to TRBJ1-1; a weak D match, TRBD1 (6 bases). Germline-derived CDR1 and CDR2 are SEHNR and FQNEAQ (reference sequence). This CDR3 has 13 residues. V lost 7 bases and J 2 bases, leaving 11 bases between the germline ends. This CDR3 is CASKEQGNTEAFF. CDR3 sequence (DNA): TGTGCCAGCAAAGAACAGGGAAACACTGAAGCTTTCTTT.

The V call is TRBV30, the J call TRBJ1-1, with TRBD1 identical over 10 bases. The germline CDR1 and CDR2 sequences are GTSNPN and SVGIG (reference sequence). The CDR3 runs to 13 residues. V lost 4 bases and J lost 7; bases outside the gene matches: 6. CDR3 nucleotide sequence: TGTGCCTGGACCTTGGACAGGGGGTTTGAAGCTTTCTTT. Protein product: CAWTLDRGFEAFF. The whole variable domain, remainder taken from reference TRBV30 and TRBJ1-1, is SQTIHQWPATLVQPVGSPLSLECTVEGTSNPNLYWYRQAAGRGLQLLFYSVGIGQISSEVPQNLSASRPQDRQFILSSKKLLLSDSGFYLCAWTLDRGFEAFFGQGTRLTVV.

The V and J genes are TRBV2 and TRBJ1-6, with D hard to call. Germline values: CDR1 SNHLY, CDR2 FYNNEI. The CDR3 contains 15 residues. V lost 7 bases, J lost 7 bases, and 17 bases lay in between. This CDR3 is CASNLRRASNSPLHF. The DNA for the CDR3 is TGTGCCAGCAACCTACGGAGGGCGTCCAATTCACCCCTCCACTTT.

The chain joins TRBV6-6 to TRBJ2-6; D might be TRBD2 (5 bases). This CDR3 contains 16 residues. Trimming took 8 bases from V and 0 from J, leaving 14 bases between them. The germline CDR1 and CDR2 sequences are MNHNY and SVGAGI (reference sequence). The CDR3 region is CASDYFGSSGANVLTF. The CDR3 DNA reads TGTGCCAGCGATTATTTTGGGAGCTCTGGGGCCAACGTCCTGACTTTC.